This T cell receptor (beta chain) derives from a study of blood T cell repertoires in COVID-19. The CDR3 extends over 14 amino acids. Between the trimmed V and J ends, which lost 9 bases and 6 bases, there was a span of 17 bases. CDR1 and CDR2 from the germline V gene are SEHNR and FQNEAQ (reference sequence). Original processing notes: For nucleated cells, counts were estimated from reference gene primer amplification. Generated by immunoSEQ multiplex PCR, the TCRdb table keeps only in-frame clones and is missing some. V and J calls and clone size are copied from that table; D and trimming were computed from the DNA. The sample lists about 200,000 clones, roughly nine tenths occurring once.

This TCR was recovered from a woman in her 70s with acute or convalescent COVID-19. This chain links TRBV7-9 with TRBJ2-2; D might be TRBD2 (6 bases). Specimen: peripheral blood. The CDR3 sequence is CARSGDRSPGELFF. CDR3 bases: TGTGCCAGATCGGGGGATCGCTCACCCGGGGAGCTGTTTTTT.